A single sample gave rise to the 12 T cell receptor beta chains below, sequenced in a study of OX40 agonist ivuxolimab in advanced cancers. The repertoire was sequenced with immunoSEQ multiplex PCR; TCRdb's copy has only in-frame clones and lacks some. The sample lists more than 45,000 clones; roughly 81% were seen once. The material sequenced was CD4+ or CD8+ T cells sorted from blood, taken in a trial of the OX40 agonist ivuxolimab. The receptors here all came from an adult with an advanced solid tumor such as melanoma, head and neck, liver or kidney cancer.

This chain uses TRBV4-3 with TRBJ2-7; D might be TRBD2 (5 bases). The CDR3 is made up of 13 amino acids. V lost 0 bases and J 4 bases, leaving 7 bases between the germline ends. CDR1 is LGHNA and CDR2 is YSLEER in the germline V gene. This CDR3 reads CASSQESGYEQYF. CDR3 nucleotides: TGCGCCAGCAGCCAAGAGTCGGGGTACGAGCAGTACTTC.

The V and J genes are TRBV2 and TRBJ1-5, with D unresolved. CDR3 length: 14 residues. Germline CDR1 SNHLY, CDR2 FYNNEI. V was trimmed by 7 bases and J by 6 bases, leaving 16 bases between them. CDR3 loop: CASTGNGLGQPQHF. CDR3 DNA sequence: TGTGCCAGCACTGGGAACGGGTTGGGTCAGCCCCAGCATTTT.

On this clone itself: This sample includes further DNA sequences coding for the same CDR3. The CDR3 reads CASSPWTSGSTDTQYF. CDR3 sequence (DNA): TGTGCCAGCAGCCCTTGGACTAGCGGGAGCACAGATACGCAGTATTTT. V and J are TRBV11-2 and TRBJ2-3; TRBD2 matches 11 bases. The CDR3 is made up of 16 amino acids. The germline CDR1 and CDR2 sequences are SGHAT and FQNNGV. Trimming removed 5 bases from V and 0 bases from J; junction bases left unmatched: 4.

The V and J genes are TRBV5-1 and TRBJ1-1; D not resolved. V lost 3 bases to trimming and J lost 1 base, with 7 bases between them. The CDR3 runs to 13 residues. CDR1 is SGHRS, CDR2 YFSETQ, per germline. The CDR3 DNA follows: TGCGCCAGCAGCTCGGACCCGAACACTGAAGCTTTCTTT. Protein product: CASSSDPNTEAFF.

This clone occurred once. The chain is built from TRBV19 and TRBJ2-1; D tentatively reads TRBD1 or TRBD2 (5 bases each). CDR1 is LNHDA and CDR2 is SQIVND in the germline V gene (reference sequence). CDR3 length: 13 amino acids. Between the trimmed V and J ends, which lost 5 bases and 5 bases, there was a span of 10 bases. This CDR3 reads CASSWGSHNEQFF. CDR3 coding DNA: TGTGCCAGTAGTTGGGGGAGCCACAATGAGCAGTTCTTC. Variable domain in full (rest from reference TRBV19 and TRBJ2-1): DGGITQSPKYLFRKEGQNVTLSCEQNLNHDAMYWYRQDPGQGLRLIYYSQIVNDFQKGDIAEGYSVSREKKESFPLTVTSAQKNPTAFYLCASSWGSHNEQFFGPGTRLTVL.

This chain links TRBV6-5 with TRBJ2-7; no clear D. V was cut by 1 base and J by 0 bases, with 10 bases left in between. This CDR3 spans 15 amino acids. Per germline, CDR1 MNHEY and CDR2 SVGAGI. The CDR3 nucleotides read TGTGCCAGCAGTTACTATTTGGGGAACTCCTACGAGCAGTACTTC. Its translation: CASSYYLGNSYEQYF.

This clone occurred a few times. The rearrangement joins TRBV11-2 to TRBJ2-6, with 10 bases that match TRBD2. V lost 3 bases, J lost 0 bases, and 2 bases stayed unmatched. Germline values: CDR1 SGHAT, CDR2 FQNNGV. This CDR3 has 17 amino acids. CDR3 loop: CASSFSSGSSGANVLTF. The CDR3 DNA reads TGTGCCAGCAGCTTCTCTAGCGGGAGCTCTGGGGCCAACGTCCTGACTTTC.

The chain carries TRBV19 and TRBJ2-5; D perhaps matches TRBD1 (6 bases). Germline CDR1 reads LNHDA; CDR2 reads SQIVND (reference sequence). The V and J ends lost 7 bases and 5 bases respectively, with 17 bases between them. The CDR3 extends over 14 amino acids. The CDR3 coding sequence is TGTGCCAGTACCCACCGGGACATGCGCGAGACCCAGTACTTC. It specifies CASTHRDMRETQYF.

The V and J genes are TRBV6-5 and TRBJ2-5; D is ambiguous. The J call is uncertain, as TRBJ2-7 better fits the DNA end. The CDR3 sequence is 15 residues long. Germline lookup yields CDR1 MNHEY and CDR2 SVGAGI. CDR3 sequence reads: CASSYSPQTSYEQYF. The CDR3 nucleotides read TGTGCCAGCAGTTACTCGCCACAGACATCCTACGAGCAGTACTTC.

The J gene is TRBJ2-1, the V gene TRBV10-3, with a weak D call TRBD2 (6 bases). Trimming removed 9 bases at V and 8 bases at J, with 14 bases between. Per germline, CDR1 ENHRY and CDR2 SYGVKD. CDR3 size: 12 residues. CDR3 coding DNA: TGTGCCATGTGGGCGGGAAGGGATGAGCAGTTCTTC. Protein product: CAMWAGRDEQFF.

The chain has TRBV18 and TRBJ2-5, with a weak D call TRBD1 (6 bases). The better agreement between TRBJ2-7 and the DNA end casts doubt on the J call. This CDR3 comprises 14 residues. Germline CDR1 is KGHSH and CDR2 is LQKENI. The CDR3 protein is CASSPTGSDHEQYF. The CDR3 region has the DNA TGTGCCAGCTCACCAACAGGGTCTGACCACGAGCAGTACTTC.

The chain recombines TRBV12-1 with TRBJ2-1; the table's D call, TRBD2, has no DNA check behind it. TRBV12-1 is labeled a pseudogene. This CDR3 contains 17 residues. The CDR3 DNA reads as TGTGCCAGCAGCTTTGCGTTCGGGGGGAGGCCCGACAATGAGCAGTTCTTC. It encodes CASSFAFGGRPDNEQFF.